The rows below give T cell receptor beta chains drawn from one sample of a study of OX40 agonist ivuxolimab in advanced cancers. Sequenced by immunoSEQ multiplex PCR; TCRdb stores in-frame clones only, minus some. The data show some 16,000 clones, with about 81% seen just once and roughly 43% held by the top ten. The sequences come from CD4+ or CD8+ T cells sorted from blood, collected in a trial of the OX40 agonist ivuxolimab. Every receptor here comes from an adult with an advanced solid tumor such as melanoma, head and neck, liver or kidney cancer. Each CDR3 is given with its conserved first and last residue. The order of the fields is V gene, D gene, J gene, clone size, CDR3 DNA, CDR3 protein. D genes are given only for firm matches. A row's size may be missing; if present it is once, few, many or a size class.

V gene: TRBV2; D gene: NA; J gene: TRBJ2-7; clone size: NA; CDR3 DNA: TGTGCCAGCACCGGATCCTACGAGCAGTACTTC; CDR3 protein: CASTGSYEQYF
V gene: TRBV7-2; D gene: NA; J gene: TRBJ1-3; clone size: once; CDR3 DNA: TGTGCCAGCAGCTTAGAGGCCAACTCTGGAAACACCATATATTTT; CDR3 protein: CASSLEANSGNTIYF
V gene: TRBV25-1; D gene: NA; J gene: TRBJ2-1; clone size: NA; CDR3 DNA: TGTGCCAGCAGTGTGGCTAGCCAGGTCCGGGAGCAGTTCTTC; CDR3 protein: CASSVASQVREQFF
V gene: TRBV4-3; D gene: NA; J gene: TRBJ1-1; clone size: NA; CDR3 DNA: TGCGCCAGCAGCCAGGCGACAGGTACGAACACTGAAGCTTTCTTT; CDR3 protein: CASSQATGTNTEAFF
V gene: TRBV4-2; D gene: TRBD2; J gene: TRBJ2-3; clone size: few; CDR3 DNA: TGTGCCAGCAGCCAAGATCTTACTAGCGGGGGGGCTAGCACAGATACGCAGTATTTT; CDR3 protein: CASSQDLTSGGASTDTQYF
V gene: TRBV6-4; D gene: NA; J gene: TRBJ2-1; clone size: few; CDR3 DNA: TGTGCCAGCAGTGTATCCGAGGGGGGGCAAAGTGAGCAGTTCTTC; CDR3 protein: CASSVSEGGQSEQFF
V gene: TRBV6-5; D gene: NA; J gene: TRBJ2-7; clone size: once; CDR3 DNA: TGTGCCAGCAGTTACTCACCCCGGGGGTCATCCTACGAGCAGTACTTC; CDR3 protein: CASSYSPRGSSYEQYF
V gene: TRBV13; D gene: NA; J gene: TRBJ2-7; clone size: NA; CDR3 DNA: TGTGCCAGCAGCCCGAGGACGGCCCCCTACGAGCAGTACTTC; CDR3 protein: CASSPRTAPYEQYF
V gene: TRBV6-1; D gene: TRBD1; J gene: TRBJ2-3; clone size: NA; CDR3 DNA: TGTGCCAGCAGTGCAGGGGGAGGCACAGATACGCAGTATTTT; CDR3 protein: CASSAGGGTDTQYF
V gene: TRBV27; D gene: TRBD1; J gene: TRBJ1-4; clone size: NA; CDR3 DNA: TGTGCCAGCAGTTTAACGAGGGGGCTTGAAAAACTGTTTTTT; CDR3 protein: CASSLTRGLEKLFF
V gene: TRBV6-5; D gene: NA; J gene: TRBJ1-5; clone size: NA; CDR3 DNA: TGTGCCAGCAGTTACTTTGGGGTAAATCAGCCCCAGCATTTT; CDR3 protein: CASSYFGVNQPQHF
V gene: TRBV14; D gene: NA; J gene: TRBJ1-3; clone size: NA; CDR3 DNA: TGTGCCAGCAGCCAAGATTTGGGAAACACCATATATTTT; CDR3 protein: CASSQDLGNTIYF
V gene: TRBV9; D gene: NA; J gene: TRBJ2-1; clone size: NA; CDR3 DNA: TGTGCCAGCAGTTCCCCCCCGGCAGCGGAACTCTACAATGAGCAGTTCTTC; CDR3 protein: CASSSPPAAELYNEQFF
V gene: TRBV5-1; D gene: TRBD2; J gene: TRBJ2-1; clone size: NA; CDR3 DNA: TGCGCCAGCAGCTCGGGACTAGCGGAATACAATGAGCAGTTCTTC; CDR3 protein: CASSSGLAEYNEQFF
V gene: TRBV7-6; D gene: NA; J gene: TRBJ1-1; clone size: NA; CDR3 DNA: TGTGCCAGCAGCTGGGACGGGAACACTGAAGCTTTCTTT; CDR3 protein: CASSWDGNTEAFF
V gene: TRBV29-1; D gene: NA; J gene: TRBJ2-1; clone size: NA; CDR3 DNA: TGCAGCGTTGGGACGGTTTCCTACAATGAGCAGTTCTTC; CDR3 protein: CSVGTVSYNEQFF
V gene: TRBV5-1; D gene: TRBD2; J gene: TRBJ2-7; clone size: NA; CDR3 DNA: TGCGCCAGCAGCTTGGAACTAGCGGGAGTGTACGAGCAGTACTTC; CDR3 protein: CASSLELAGVYEQYF
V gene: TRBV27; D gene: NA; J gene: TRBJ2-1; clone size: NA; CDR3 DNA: TGTGCCAGCAACGAGGACAGAAATCACAATGAGCAGTTCTTC; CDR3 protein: CASNEDRNHNEQFF
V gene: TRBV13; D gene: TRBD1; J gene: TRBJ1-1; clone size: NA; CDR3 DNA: TGTGCCAGCAGGTTACAGGGGGACACTGAAGCTTTCTTT; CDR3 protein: CASRLQGDTEAFF
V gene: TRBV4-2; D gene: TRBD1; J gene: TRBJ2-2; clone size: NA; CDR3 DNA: TGTGCCAGCAGCCGATACAGGGGGAACACCGGGGAGCTGTTTTTT; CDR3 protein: CASSRYRGNTGELFF
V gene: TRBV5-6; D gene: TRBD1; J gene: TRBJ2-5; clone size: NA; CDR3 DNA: TGTGCCAGCAGCTTGATAGGGGGCGGGGAGACCCAGTACTTC; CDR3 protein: CASSLIGGGETQYF
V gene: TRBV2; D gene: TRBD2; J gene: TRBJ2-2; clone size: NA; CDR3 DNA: TGTGCCAGCAGGCGGGAGGGGACGAACACCGGGGAGCTGTTTTTT; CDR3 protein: CASRREGTNTGELFF
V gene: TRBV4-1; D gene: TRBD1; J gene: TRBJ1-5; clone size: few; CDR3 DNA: TGCGCCAGCAGCCCTGTTCGAACCGGGACAGGTTATAGCAATCAGCCCCAGCATTTT; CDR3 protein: CASSPVRTGTGYSNQPQHF
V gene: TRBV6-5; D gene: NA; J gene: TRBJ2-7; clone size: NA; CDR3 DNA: TGTGCCACCAGGAGGGGGTACGAGCAGTACTTC; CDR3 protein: CATRRGYEQYF
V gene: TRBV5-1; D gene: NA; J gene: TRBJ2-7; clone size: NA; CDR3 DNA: TGCGCCAGCAGCTTGTCTGGGTCAGTGGCCGAGCAGTACTTC; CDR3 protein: CASSLSGSVAEQYF
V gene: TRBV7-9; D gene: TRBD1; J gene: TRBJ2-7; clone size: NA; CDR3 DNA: TGTGCCAGCAGAGGTACAGGGGACGGTATTTCGGAGCAGTACTTC; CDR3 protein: CASRGTGDGISEQYF